This T cell receptor (beta chain) emerged from a study of glioma-infiltrating T cells. Overall study: Glioblastomas were WHO grade IV, sampled at first diagnosis; low-grade were grade II. Glioma patients had dexamethasone for six or fewer days before surgery. Whole-study findings and limits: Shared blood CDR3 signature motifs marked patients with low tissue-blood divergence.

Of note for this clonotype: Its antigen is currently unknown.

Germline values: CDR1 DFQATT, CDR2 SNEGSKA (reference sequence). This CDR3 is built from 15 residues. Trimming left V 0 bases short and J 4 bases short, with 13 bases between. TCR alpha and beta CDR3 regions were amplified from RNA using iRepertoire nested multiplex PCR. Tissue mRNA or PBMC total RNA, about 90-400 ng, went into one-step reverse transcription and amplification. Using its own MiXCR run on the multiplex PCR reads, TCRdb lists one record per CDR3 protein. The sample lists around 350,000 distinct CDR3 sequences; roughly two fifths were seen once. Specimen: glioma tissue, nonneoplastic brain tissue, or PBMCs (not recorded which). This clonotype was obtained from a human donor with low-grade glioma or glioblastoma, undergoing nonglioma brain surgery, or in good health (not recorded which). The chain links TRBV20-1 to TRBJ2-1; D may be TRBD1 or TRBD2 (5 bases each). The CDR3 here is CSARDHRDPYNEQFF. CDR3 nucleotide sequence: TGCAGTGCTAGAGATCACCGGGACCCATACAATGAGCAGTTCTTC.